A selection of T cell receptor beta chains follows, all from one sample in a study of shared clonotypes between healthy human individuals. Libraries were prepared by immunoSEQ multiplex PCR; TCRdb keeps only in-frame clonotypes and omits some of them. The sample includes roughly 810,000 clones, approximately 97% seen only once; the top ten take under 0.3%. The sequenced sample consisted of naive CD8+ T cells sorted from blood. These receptors came from a man aged 25 to 40 in good health. CDR3s include the opening cysteine and the closing phenylalanine or tryptophan.

TRBV27 | 15 | CASMRRRDYSNEQFF
TRBV30 | 12 | CAWSAEQETQYF
TRBV13 | 13 | CASSLLQGTEAFF
TRBV6-1 | 13 | CASSGHRGNEQFF
TRBV7-9 | 13 | CASSLISSYEQYF
TRBV5-1 | 14 | CASSLVGTSPEQFF
TRBV16 | 14 | CASRPQGGNQPQHF
TRBV7-9 | 17 | CASSATPISLGGTEAFF
TRBV7-9 | 16 | CASSAGKTIGTDTQYF
TRBV7-2 | 12 | CASSTKYQPQHF
TRBV19 | 14 | CASSLSSGRYEQYF
TRBV6-4 | 19 | CASSVHPKAIAGGTDTQYF
TRBV28 | 12 | CASRITGSEQYF
TRBV9 | 17 | CASSPHRRTSGSDEQYF
TRBV27 | 15 | CASSLDSYSYNEQFF
TRBV9 | 14 | CASSVEGQSYEQYF
TRBV11-2 | 15 | CASSPIGQLVYGYTF
TRBV5-1 | 14 | CASSLAVGTETQYF
TRBV7-9 | 14 | CASLRGGGASGYTF
TRBV28 | 15 | CASSLLGGAGDTQYF
TRBV7-9 | 13 | CASSGPPTYGYTF
TRBV4-1 | 16 | CASSQDLGTGQMELFF
TRBV28 | 14 | CASSRLAKAPEQFF
TRBV5-1 | 13 | CASSLYGATEAFF
TRBV7-2 | 13 | CASSLSPTYEQYF
TRBV6-5 | 14 | CASGPTGVNTEAFF
TRBV27 | 16 | CASRADRLPSNYGYTF